The next 30 T cell receptor beta chains were all read from a single sample in a study of blood T cell repertoires in COVID-19. Generated by immunoSEQ multiplex PCR, the TCRdb table keeps only in-frame clones and is missing some. The data show some 330,000 clones, 83% seen once. Sequencing was done on a sample of PBMCs or T cells enriched from blood (not recorded which). These receptors originate from a woman aged 45-65 years who had recovered from COVID-19.

V is TRBV7-2 and J is TRBJ2-7; the D gene is possibly TRBD2 (6 bases). This CDR3 comprises 18 residues. V was shortened by 1 base and J by 3 bases, with 22 bases between the two germline ends. Germline CDR1 and CDR2: SGHTA and FQGNSA. CDR3 residues: CASSLGMGGKRVLYEQYF. The CDR3 nucleotides are TGTGCCAGCAGCTTAGGTATGGGCGGGAAACGGGTCCTCTACGAGCAGTACTTC.

This sequence joins TRBV30 and TRBJ1-1, with D perhaps TRBD1 (5 bases). Trimming stripped 5 bases from V and 0 bases from J, with 10 bases between. CDR1 and CDR2 (germline): GTSNPN, SVGIG (reference sequence). This CDR3 region has 13 residues. This CDR3 is CAWGAGLNTEAFF. CDR3 nucleotides: TGTGCCTGGGGGGCAGGCTTGAACACTGAAGCTTTCTTT.

This rearrangement joins TRBV25-1 to TRBJ1-2; D is possibly TRBD1 (5 bases). The germline V gene encodes CDR1 MGHDK and CDR2 SYGVNS. V lost 3 bases, J lost 4 bases, and 24 bases lay in between. This CDR3 has 18 residues. The CDR3 sequence: CASSDGFVLRGQSYGYTF. The CDR3 bases are TGTGCCAGCAGTGACGGGTTTGTATTACGAGGACAAAGCTATGGCTACACCTTC.

There are a few counts of this clone. Germline and junction disagree at one end, which may indicate a read error. V is TRBV9 and J is TRBJ1-1; TRBD1 is a possible D gene (5 bases). This CDR3 is 15 amino acids long. Germline lookup yields CDR1 SGDLS and CDR2 YYNGEE. The CDR3 coding sequence is TGTGCCAGCAGCCCCGGACACCGGCGGAACGCTGAAGCTTTCTTT. It is translated as CASSPGHRRNAEAFF. Looking up the rest from reference TRBV9 and TRBJ1-1 gives the full variable domain: DSGVTQTPKHLITATGQRVTLRCSPRSGDLSVYWYQQSLDQGLQFLIQYYNGEERAKGNILERFSAQQFPDLHSELNLSSLELGDSALYFCASSPGHRRNAEAFFGQGTRLTVV.

V gene TRBV12-3 or TRBV12-4 combines with J gene TRBJ1-2, with D possibly matching TRBD1 (5 bases). The CDR3 extends over 13 amino acids. V dropped 3 bases and J dropped 4 bases, with 9 bases sitting between them. Here the CDR3 DNA reads TGTGCCAGCAGTTTGTACAGGAGCTATGGCTACACCTTC. Translating it yields CASSLYRSYGYTF.

In this sample, this clone turned up once. This chain connects TRBV18 to TRBJ1-2; no clear D gene. This CDR3 is 19 amino acids long. Germline V lookup: CDR1 KGHSH, CDR2 LQKENI. The ends were cut back, 6 bases at V and 3 bases at J, with 29 bases in the middle. CDR3 bases: TGTGCCAGCTCCCCCCCCCGCGCCGGGCGAGGAGGCCGGGACTATGGCTACACCTTC. Translating gives CASSPPRAGRGGRDYGYTF.

The gene calls are TRBV6-4 and TRBJ2-1; maybe TRBD1 (5 bases). Trimming pared 6 bases from V and 0 bases from J, leaving 15 bases between. Germline CDR1 and CDR2: MRHNA and SNTAGT. This CDR3 comprises 16 residues. This chain's CDR3 is CASRPTAQSSYNEQFF. In DNA, the CDR3 is TGTGCCAGCAGGCCGACAGCCCAAAGCTCCTACAATGAGCAGTTCTTC.

This chain links TRBV18 with TRBJ2-3; D may be TRBD1 (5 bases). The CDR3 consists of 14 residues. The germline V gene has CDR1 KGHSH and CDR2 LQKENI. V shed 3 bases and J shed 4 bases, with 11 bases lying between them. The CDR3 DNA follows: TGTGCCAGCTCACCTGACTGGGGCGCAGATACGCAGTATTTT. This gives the protein CASSPDWGADTQYF. Supplemented by reference TRBV18 and TRBJ2-3, the full variable domain reads NAGVMQNPRHLVRRRGQEARLRCSPMKGHSHVYWYRQLPEEGLKFMVYLQKENIIDESGMPKERFSAEFPKEGPSILRIQQVVRGDSAAYFCASSPDWGADTQYFGPGTRLTVL.

The chain joins TRBV3-1 (or the pseudogene TRBV3-2) to TRBJ1-6, with D unclear. Between the trimmed V and J ends, which lost 1 base and 7 bases, there was a span of 11 bases. CDR3 length equals 15 residues. CDR1 is LGHDT, CDR2 YNNKEL, per germline (reference sequence). The CDR3, as DNA: TGTGCCAGCAGCCAAGGAGAAATCCTCAATTCACCCCTCCACTTT. Protein sequence: CASSQGEILNSPLHF.

The genes are TRBV5-1 and TRBJ1-2; the D gene is possibly TRBD1 (6 bases). The CDR3 totals 13 residues. Germline V gives CDR1 SGHRS, CDR2 YFSETQ. Trimming cost V 4 bases and J 2 bases, with 9 bases left between them. CDR3 DNA sequence: TGCGCCAGCAGCCGGGACAAAAACTATGGCTACACCTTC. Translation: CASSRDKNYGYTF.

The chain links TRBV7-9 to TRBJ1-1; 7 positions agree with TRBD1. J gave up 4 bases and V 5 bases, and 10 bases lay outside the gene matches. Germline assignment: CDR1 SEHNR and CDR2 FQNEAQ (reference sequence). The CDR3 length is 15 residues. The CDR3 DNA follows: TGTGCCAGCAGCCCGAACCCGACAGGGACCACTGAAGCTTTCTTT. Translation: CASSPNPTGTTEAFF.

The rearrangement links TRBV6-5 to TRBJ1-1; 9 bases line up with TRBD1. V was clipped by 6 bases and J by 6 bases; unmatched bases: 8. The V gene's germline CDR1 is MNHEY and CDR2 SVGAGI. The CDR3 contains 14 residues. The CDR3 loop is CASSLGTGFPEAFF. CDR3 DNA sequence: TGTGCCAGCAGCCTCGGGACAGGGTTCCCTGAAGCTTTCTTT.

V gene TRBV12-3 or TRBV12-4 combines with J gene TRBJ2-1; D may be TRBD1 (5 bases). The V end lost 6 bases, the J end lost 3 bases, and 9 bases lay between the germline ends. CDR3 size: 13 residues. Here the CDR3 DNA reads TGTGCCAGCAGCCAGGACATCTACAATGAGCAGTTCTTC. It codes for CASSQDIYNEQFF.

On this clone itself: Other DNA variants within this sample encode the same CDR3. This chain connects TRBV5-1 to TRBJ2-3; 11 nucleotides agree with TRBD2. Losses at the gene ends were 4 bases for V and 1 base for J; bases not matched to a gene: 2. The CDR3 runs to 15 residues. Germline V gene sequence: CDR1 SGHRS, CDR2 YFSETQ. In nucleotides, the CDR3 is TGCGCCAGCAGCCTGACTAGCGGGGGCACAGATACGCAGTATTTT. This encodes CASSLTSGGTDTQYF.

The chain uses TRBV9 and TRBJ2-2; D gene unclear. The germline V gene has CDR1 SGDLS and CDR2 YYNGEE. V was clipped by 3 bases and J by 3 bases, with 3 bases between them. The CDR3 covers 12 residues. In DNA, the CDR3 is TGTGCCAGCAGCGGAGACACCGGGGAGCTGTTTTTT. Its protein is CASSGDTGELFF.

The chain joins TRBV6-5 to TRBJ2-7, with 8 bases that match TRBD2. From germline, CDR1 is MNHEY and CDR2 SVGAGI. Unmatched junction bases numbered 0, after V lost 5 bases and J lost 6 bases. The CDR3 runs to 11 residues. CDR3 region: CASSRGGEQYF. The CDR3 coding sequence is TGTGCCAGCAGTCGGGGGGGCGAGCAGTACTTC.

The chain's CDR3 is CASSWGLVGEQYF. The CDR3 coding sequence is TGTGCCAGCAGCTGGGGACTAGTGGGCGAGCAGTACTTC. The chain recombines TRBV7-2 with TRBJ2-7; 8 positions match TRBD2. Germline V gene lookup returns CDR1 SGHTA and CDR2 FQGNSA. The CDR3 is 13 amino acids. Unmatched junction bases numbered 5, after V lost 4 bases and J lost 6 bases.

The rearrangement links TRBV6-6 to TRBJ1-1; unclear D gene. CDR1 and CDR2 (germline): MNHNY, SVGAGI (reference sequence). This CDR3 is 12 amino acids long. With 8 bases removed from V and 4 bases from J, the gap between germline ends came to 11 bases. The CDR3 bases are TGTGCCAGCGGAAGCCGGGGCACTGAAGCTTTCTTT. This sequence encodes CASGSRGTEAFF.

J is TRBJ1-4 and V is TRBV7-9, with a possible D match to TRBD1 (6 bases). V lost 4 bases and J lost 8, with 17 bases in between. The CDR3 extends over 15 amino acids. The V gene's germline CDR1 is SEHNR and CDR2 FQNEAQ (reference sequence). CDR3 in DNA: TGTGCCAGCAGCTCCAGGGACATGGAGTTCGAAAAACTGTTTTTT. Residues: CASSSRDMEFEKLFF.

The genes are TRBV2 and TRBJ1-6; D gene unclear. V lost 0 bases to trimming and J lost 5 bases, with 8 bases between them. This CDR3 contains 15 residues. CDR1 is SNHLY and CDR2 is FYNNEI in the germline V gene. CDR3 sequence (DNA): TGTGCCAGCAGTGAAGCGAGGCCTGATAATTCACCCCTCCACTTT. This codes for CASSEARPDNSPLHF.

CDR3 residues: CASSVAIGVYIQYF. CDR3 DNA: TGTGCCAGCAGTGTAGCTATCGGGGTGTACATTCAGTACTTC. The gene calls are TRBV2 and TRBJ2-4; perhaps TRBD2 as D (5 bases). V was trimmed by 4 bases and J by 8 bases, leaving 15 bases between them. The CDR3 has 14 residues. Germline V gene lookup returns CDR1 SNHLY and CDR2 FYNNEI.

The chain links TRBV18 to TRBJ1-1; a weak D match, TRBD1 (5 bases). The germline gives CDR1 KGHSH, CDR2 LQKENI. The length of the CDR3 is 15 residues. Trimming shortened V by 6 bases and J by 1 base, and 15 bases separated the two germline ends. CDR3 in DNA: TGTGCCAGCTCCCCCCAACAGGCGGCGAACACTGAAGCTTTCTTT. Protein product: CASSPQQAANTEAFF.

J is TRBJ2-1 and V is TRBV11-2; 7 bases line up with TRBD2. Germline V lookup: CDR1 SGHAT, CDR2 FQNNGV. The V gene end was trimmed by 5 bases and the J gene end by 7 bases; junction bases not matched to a gene: 17. The CDR3 has 17 residues. CDR3 amino acids: CASSLGGGSFRRNEQFF. The CDR3 DNA reads as TGTGCCAGCAGCCTAGGAGGCGGGAGTTTTAGGAGAAATGAGCAGTTCTTC.

This sequence joins TRBV6-1 and TRBJ1-2; perhaps TRBD1 as D (5 bases). From germline, CDR1 is MNHNS and CDR2 SASEGT. V was shortened by 1 base and J by 8 bases, with 14 bases between the two germline ends. The CDR3 runs to 14 residues. CDR3 DNA sequence: TGTGCCAGCAGTGAAGGCGGGGCAGGGAGCGGCTACACCTTC. Translating gives CASSEGGAGSGYTF.

The chain combines TRBV4-3 with TRBJ2-1, with D maybe TRBD1 (6 bases). Trimming removed 1 base from V and 4 bases from J, with 14 bases in between. The CDR3 has 16 residues. Germline V gene data show CDR1 as LGHNA and CDR2 as YSLEER. The CDR3 DNA reads as TGCGCCAGCAGCCAAGTGACCGCAGGGGCTTACAATGAGCAGTTCTTC. Its translation: CASSQVTAGAYNEQFF.

The chain recombines TRBV5-4 with TRBJ2-3; maybe TRBD2 (5 bases). In germline, CDR1 is SGHNT, CDR2 YYREEE (reference sequence). V was clipped by 4 bases and J by 1 base, with 13 bases between them. The CDR3 is 15 residues long. As DNA, the CDR3 is TGTGCCAGCAGCCCCTCGGGAAGCGGCACAGATACGCAGTATTTT. Residues: CASSPSGSGTDTQYF.

The V gene is TRBV6-2 or TRBV6-3, the J gene TRBJ2-2, with 7 bases matching TRBD2. Germline V gene sequence: CDR1 MNHEY, CDR2 SVGEGT. Trimming removed 0 bases from V and 6 bases from J; junction bases left unmatched: 10. The CDR3 is 17 residues long. CDR3 in DNA: TGTGCCAGCAGTTACTCTTTGTGGGAGGGCCTTTCCGGGGAGCTGTTTTTT. Translated, it gives CASSYSLWEGLSGELFF.

The rearrangement joins TRBV19 to TRBJ1-5; TRBD1 matches 7 bases. This CDR3 has 15 amino acids. The germline V gene has CDR1 LNHDA and CDR2 SQIVND (reference sequence). J gave up 3 bases and V 3 bases, and 5 bases lay outside the gene matches. CDR3 region: CASSIDRVDNQPQHF. CDR3 nucleotide sequence: TGTGCCAGTAGTATTGACAGGGTGGACAATCAGCCCCAGCATTTT.

The genes are TRBV4-3 and TRBJ1-1; D remains ambiguous. Trimming removed 10 bases at V and 0 bases at J, with 12 bases between. Germline values: CDR1 LGHNA, CDR2 YSLEER. This CDR3 comprises 13 residues. The CDR3 is CAIKQCMNTEAFF. DNA for the CDR3: TGCGCCATCAAACAGTGCATGAACACTGAAGCTTTCTTT.

The CDR3 DNA reads TGTGCCTGGGGGCGACAGGGGGTCACTAATGAAAAACTGTTTTTT. It specifies CAWGRQGVTNEKLFF. The chain is built from TRBV30 and TRBJ1-4; 9 bases are a match to TRBD1. Germline assignment: CDR1 GTSNPN and CDR2 SVGIG (reference sequence). After removal of 5 bases from V and 2 bases from J, the junction contained 6 bases not matched to a gene. The CDR3 length is 15 residues.